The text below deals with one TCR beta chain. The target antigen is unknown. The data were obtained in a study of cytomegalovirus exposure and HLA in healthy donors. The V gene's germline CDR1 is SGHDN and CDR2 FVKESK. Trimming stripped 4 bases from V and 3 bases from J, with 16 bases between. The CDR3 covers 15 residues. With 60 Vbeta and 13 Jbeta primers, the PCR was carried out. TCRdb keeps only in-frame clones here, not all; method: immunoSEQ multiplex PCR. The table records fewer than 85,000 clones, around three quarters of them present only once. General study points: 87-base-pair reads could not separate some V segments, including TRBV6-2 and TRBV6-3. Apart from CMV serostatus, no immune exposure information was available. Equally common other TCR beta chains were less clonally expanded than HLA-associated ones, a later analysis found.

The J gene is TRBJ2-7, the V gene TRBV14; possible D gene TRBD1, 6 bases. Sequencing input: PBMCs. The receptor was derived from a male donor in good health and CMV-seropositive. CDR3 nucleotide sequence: TGTGCCAGCAGCCCAGGCCTTGAGACAGGCTACGAGCAGTACTTC. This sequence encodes CASSPGLETGYEQYF.